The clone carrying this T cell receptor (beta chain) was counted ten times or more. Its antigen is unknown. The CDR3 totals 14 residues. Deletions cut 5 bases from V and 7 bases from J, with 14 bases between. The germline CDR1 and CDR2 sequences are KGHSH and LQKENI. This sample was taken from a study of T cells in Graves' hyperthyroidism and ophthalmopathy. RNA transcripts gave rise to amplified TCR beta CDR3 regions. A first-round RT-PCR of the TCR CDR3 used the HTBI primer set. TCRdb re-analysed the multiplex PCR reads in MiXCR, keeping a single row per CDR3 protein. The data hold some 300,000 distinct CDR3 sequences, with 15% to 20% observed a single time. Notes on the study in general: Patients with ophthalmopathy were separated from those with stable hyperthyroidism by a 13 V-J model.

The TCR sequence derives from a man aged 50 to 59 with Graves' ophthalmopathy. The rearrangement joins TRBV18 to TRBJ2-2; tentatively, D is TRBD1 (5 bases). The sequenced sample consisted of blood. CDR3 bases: TGTGCCAGCTCAGCGACAGCTGTCGGCGGGGAGCTGTTTTTT. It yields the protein CASSATAVGGELFF.